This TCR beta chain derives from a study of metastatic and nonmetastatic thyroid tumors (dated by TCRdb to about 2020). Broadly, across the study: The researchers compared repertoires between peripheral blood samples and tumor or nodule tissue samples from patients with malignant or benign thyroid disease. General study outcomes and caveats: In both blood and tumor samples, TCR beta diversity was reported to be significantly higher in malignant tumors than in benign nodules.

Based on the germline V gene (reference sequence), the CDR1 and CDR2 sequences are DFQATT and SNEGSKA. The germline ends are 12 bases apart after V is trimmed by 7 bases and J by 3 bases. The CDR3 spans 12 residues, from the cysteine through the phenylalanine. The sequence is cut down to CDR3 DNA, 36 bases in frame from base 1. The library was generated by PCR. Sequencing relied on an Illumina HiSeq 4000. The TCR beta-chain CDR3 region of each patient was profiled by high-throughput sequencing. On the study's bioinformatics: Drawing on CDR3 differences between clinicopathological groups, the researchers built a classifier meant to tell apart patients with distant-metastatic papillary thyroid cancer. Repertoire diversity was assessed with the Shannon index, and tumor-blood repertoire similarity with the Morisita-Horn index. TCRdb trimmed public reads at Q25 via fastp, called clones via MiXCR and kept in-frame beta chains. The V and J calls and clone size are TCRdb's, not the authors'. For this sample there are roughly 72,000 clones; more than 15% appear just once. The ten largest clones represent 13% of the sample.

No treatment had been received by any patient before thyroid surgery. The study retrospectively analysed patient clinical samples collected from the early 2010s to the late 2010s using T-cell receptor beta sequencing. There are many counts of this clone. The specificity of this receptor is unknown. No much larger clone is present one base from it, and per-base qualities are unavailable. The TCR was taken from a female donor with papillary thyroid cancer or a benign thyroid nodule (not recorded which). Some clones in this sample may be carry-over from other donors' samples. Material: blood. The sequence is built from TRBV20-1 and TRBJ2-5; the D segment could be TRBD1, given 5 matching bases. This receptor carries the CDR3 CSGQLREETQYF. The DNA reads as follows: TGCAGTGGACAGCTTAGGGAAGAGACCCAGTACTTC.